This T cell receptor beta chain came from a study of blood T cell repertoires in COVID-19. Study overall: Acute-phase and convalescent COVID-19 samples originated in the United States, Italy and Spain. PBMCs, B-cell-depleted T cells, or T cells provided the cDNA or gDNA that made up the material.

This clone was recorded only once. The CDR3 has 14 residues. Trimming cost V 4 bases and J 0 bases; bases outside gene matches: 0. Germline lookup yields CDR1 SNHLY and CDR2 FYNNEI. Original methodology: Nucleated cell number was recorded as an estimate derived from reference gene primer amplification. The protocol was immunoSEQ multiplex PCR, while the TCRdb copy is restricted to in-frame clones and leaves out a portion. V, J and clone size derive from that table, while D and trimming were established from the DNA sequence. Of about 140,000 clones listed, 82% are singletons. The receptor's source is a woman of 80 years or more with acute or convalescent COVID-19. The sequenced material came from peripheral blood. The chain combines TRBV2 with TRBJ1-2, with 9 bases fitting TRBD1. The CDR3, as DNA: TGTGCCAGCAGTGGGGACAGGGCTAACTATGGCTACACCTTC. It yields the protein CASSGDRANYGYTF.